A single sample gave rise to the 30 T cell receptor beta chains below, sequenced in a study of T cells in Graves' hyperthyroidism and ophthalmopathy (dated by TCRdb to 2018 to 2020). Receptor libraries were prepared by multiplex PCR. TCRdb lists the instrument as Illumina HiSeq 2000. Amplification of TCR beta CDR3 regions was carried out from RNA transcripts. The first round of RT-PCR for the TCR CDR3 was performed with the HTBI primer set and the Qiagen OneStep RT-PCR kit. The public reads were reanalyzed by TCRdb: fastp trimming at Q25, MiXCR alignment, in-frame beta chains only. Rows merge per CDR3 protein into single entries with the most common DNA and genes. This sample gives about 520,000 distinct CDR3 sequences in total; less than 25% of them show up just once. The ten largest clones represent less than 30% of the sample. Material for sequencing was blood. Every receptor here comes from a man aged 18 to 29 with Graves' hyperthyroidism.

The V call is TRBV7-8, the J call TRBJ2-5; D ambiguous. The CDR3 runs to 13 residues. Germline V CDR1 and CDR2: SGHVS, FQNEAQ. Trimming pared 1 base from V and 5 bases from J, leaving 8 bases between. The CDR3 DNA is TGTGCCAGCAGCTTAGATACCGGCGAGACCCAGTACTTC. Translated, it gives CASSLDTGETQYF.

The chain recombines TRBV30 with TRBJ2-7, with 7 bases that match TRBD2. There are 15 residues in the CDR3. Germline V lookup: CDR1 GTSNPN, CDR2 SVGIG (reference sequence). After removal of 1 base from V and 2 bases from J, the junction contained 8 bases not matched to a gene. Here the CDR3 DNA reads TGTGCCTGGAGTGCCGAAACTGCGGGAGCCTACGAGCAGTACTTC. It yields the protein CAWSAETAGAYEQYF.

The chain links TRBV6-2 or TRBV6-3 to TRBJ2-2; 7 bases are a match to TRBD1. V trimming: 6 bases; J trimming: 8 bases; junction bases outside the gene matches: 15. CDR3 length: 16 residues. CDR1 and CDR2 (germline): MNHEY, SVGEGT. CDR3 coding DNA: TGTGCCAGCAGACTACTCAGGACAGGACTCACTGGGGAGCTGTTTTTT. It specifies CASRLLRTGLTGELFF.

The chain has TRBV11-2 and TRBJ2-3, with D perhaps assigned TRBD1 or TRBD2 (5 bases each). Per the germline V gene, CDR1 is SGHAT and CDR2 is FQNNGV. The CDR3 is made up of 15 amino acids. Trimming took 6 bases from V and 4 from J, leaving 17 bases between them. CDR3 amino acids: CASSLGEGIADTQYF. CDR3 coding DNA: TGTGCCAGCAGTCTAGGTGAGGGGATCGCAGATACGCAGTATTTT.

This clonotype was detected many times. This sequence joins TRBV30 and TRBJ2-7; D gene ambiguous. Germline CDR1 GTSNPN, CDR2 SVGIG (reference sequence). The CDR3 sequence is 11 residues long. V was cut by 0 bases and J by 5 bases, with 5 bases left in between. CDR3: CAWSVRNEQYF. CDR3 nucleotides: TGTGCCTGGAGTGTACGAAACGAGCAGTACTTC. The variable domain in full, completed from reference TRBV30 and TRBJ2-7, reads SQTIHQWPATLVQPVGSPLSLECTVEGTSNPNLYWYRQAAGRGLQLLFYSVGIGQISSEVPQNLSASRPQDRQFILSSKKLLLSDSGFYLCAWSVRNEQYFGPGTRLTVT.

The chain links TRBV7-9 to TRBJ2-7; D tentatively reads TRBD1 or TRBD2 (6 bases each). CDR1 SEHNR and CDR2 FQNEAQ come from the germline V gene (reference sequence). The V end lost 5 bases, the J end lost 4 bases, and 18 bases lay between the germline ends. The CDR3 loop spans 15 amino acids. CDR3 residues: CASSDPRGTLYEQYF. CDR3 nucleotides: TGTGCCAGCAGCGATCCACGGGGGACACTATACGAGCAGTACTTC.

This clonotype was detected many times. The chain couples TRBV5-1 to TRBJ1-5, with D possibly TRBD1 on 6 matching bases. Germline assignment: CDR1 SGHRS and CDR2 YFSETQ. This CDR3 comprises 13 residues. V lost 0 bases to trimming and J lost 5 bases, with 6 bases between them. CDR3 coding DNA: TGCGCCAGCAGCTTGGACAGGGATCAGCCCCAGCATTTT. Translated: CASSLDRDQPQHF.

The chain has TRBV20-1 and TRBJ1-5; D is possibly TRBD1 (6 bases). Germline assignment: CDR1 DFQATT and CDR2 SNEGSKA (reference sequence). The V and J ends lost 3 bases and 6 bases respectively, with 12 bases between them. The CDR3 is 13 amino acids. The CDR3 DNA sequence: TGCAGTGCTAGTACGGGGGGCACTCAGCCCCAGCATTTT. It yields the protein CSASTGGTQPQHF.

This clonotype was counted between two and nine times. This may arise from a read error, as a much more abundant clone is one base away. This chain connects TRBV10-1 to TRBJ2-2; 9 bases are a match to TRBD1. This CDR3 is built from 15 residues. CDR1 is WNHNN, CDR2 SYGVQD, per germline (reference sequence). The junction had 3 bases not matched to a gene; V was cut back by 4 bases and J by 3 bases. For the CDR3, the DNA is TGCGCCAGCAGTGTACGGGACAGGGACACCGGGGAGCTGTTTTTT. The encoded protein is CASSVRDRDTGELFF.

This clonotype was seen a handful of times. The rearrangement links TRBV30 to TRBJ1-2; D is perhaps TRBD1 (5 bases). Germline V gene sequence: CDR1 GTSNPN, CDR2 SVGIG (reference sequence). The V end was cut by 0 bases, the J end by 6 bases, with 14 bases between. The CDR3 has 14 residues. CDR3 protein: CAWSVLGTWHGYTF. The CDR3 region has the DNA TGTGCCTGGAGTGTACTAGGGACTTGGCATGGCTACACCTTC.

V gene TRBV15 combines with J gene TRBJ1-4; no definite D call. V gave up 3 bases and J gave up 8 bases, with 7 bases separating them. Germline values: CDR1 LNHNV, CDR2 YYDKDF (reference sequence). This CDR3 is 12 amino acids long. In nucleotides, the CDR3 is TGTGCCACCAGCAGGGGCAGGGAAAAACTGTTTTTT. This sequence encodes CATSRGREKLFF.

About this clonotype itself: Being one base from a much bigger clone, this may be a read error. The chain uses TRBV19 and TRBJ2-5; possibly TRBD2 for D (5 bases). V lost 5 bases, J lost 4 bases, and 14 bases lay in between. Germline CDR1 and CDR2: LNHDA and SQIVND (reference sequence). This CDR3 contains 14 residues. The CDR3 spells CASSEGIRGETQYF. Written as DNA, the CDR3 is TGTGCCAGTAGTGAGGGCATCCGAGGAGAGACCCAGTACTTC.

The table lists this clonotype with many counts. The J gene is TRBJ1-5, the V gene TRBV12-3 or TRBV12-4, with TRBD1 as a possible D gene (5 bases). The CDR3 spans 16 residues. Trimming removed 5 bases from V and 1 base from J, with 15 bases in between. CDR3 nucleotides: TGTGCCAGCAGTCCCGATCAAACAGGAAGCAATCAGCCCCAGCATTTT. Translation gives CASSPDQTGSNQPQHF.

This clonotype was counted ten times or more. The chain carries TRBV6-5 and TRBJ2-5; D gene uncertain. The CDR3 spans 15 residues. The V end lost 0 bases, the J end lost 5 bases, and 13 bases lay between the germline ends. The germline CDR1 and CDR2 sequences are MNHEY and SVGAGI. CDR3 amino acids: CASSYSGYTGETQYF. CDR3 DNA: TGTGCCAGCAGTTACTCAGGCTACACCGGGGAGACCCAGTACTTC.

This clonotype was recorded at least ten times. The J gene is TRBJ1-1, the V gene TRBV5-1, with 12 positions matching TRBD1. The trim removed 4 bases at V and 1 base at J, leaving 8 bases unmatched. The germline V gene has CDR1 SGHRS and CDR2 YFSETQ. The CDR3 is 17 residues long. DNA for the CDR3: TGCGCCAGCAGCCTAGTCCCGGGACAGGGGGCGAACACTGAAGCTTTCTTT. Translation: CASSLVPGQGANTEAFF.

Concerning this clonotype itself: A clone one base away is much larger, so this may be a read error. This chain joins TRBV29-1 and TRBJ1-2, with 7 positions matching TRBD1. The CDR3 totals 13 residues. Germline V gives CDR1 SQVTM, CDR2 ANQGSEA. The trim removed 4 bases at V and 3 bases at J, leaving 5 bases unmatched. This chain's CDR3 is CSVGVTGDYGYTF. In nucleotides, the CDR3 is TGCAGCGTTGGAGTTACAGGGGACTATGGCTACACCTTC.

This clonotype was found many times. The chain links TRBV4-1 to TRBJ1-1; D ambiguous. Between the trimmed V and J ends, which lost 6 bases and 0 bases, there was a span of 14 bases. The CDR3 is made up of 15 amino acids. Germline values: CDR1 MGHRA, CDR2 YSYEKL. CDR3 residues: CASSQDWRMNTEAFF. The CDR3 nucleotides are TGCGCCAGCAGTCAGGACTGGCGCATGAACACTGAAGCTTTCTTT.

Ten or more counts support this clonotype. The rearrangement uses TRBV12-3 or TRBV12-4 and TRBJ1-1; TRBD1 might be the D (5 bases). This CDR3 spans 14 amino acids. With 1 base removed from V and 4 bases from J, the gap between germline ends came to 10 bases. CDR3 amino acids: CASSLVGGRTEAFF. The CDR3 region has the DNA TGTGCCAGCAGTTTAGTTGGGGGACGCACTGAAGCTTTCTTT.

V gene TRBV29-1 combines with J gene TRBJ1-2; 8 bases line up with TRBD1. This CDR3 has 14 residues. The V and J ends lost 1 base and 4 bases, in that order; junction bases with no gene match: 5. Germline CDR1 is SQVTM and CDR2 is ANQGSEA. This CDR3 is CSVEAAGGLYGYTF. The DNA for the CDR3 is TGCAGCGTTGAAGCGGCAGGGGGCCTCTATGGCTACACCTTC.

This clonotype appeared many times. The J gene is TRBJ2-2, the V gene TRBV5-6; D remains ambiguous. The CDR3 runs 12 residues. The germline V gene has CDR1 SGHDT and CDR2 YYEEEE. The ends were cut back, 4 bases at V and 4 bases at J, with 5 bases in the middle. DNA of the CDR3: TGTGCCAGCAGCGACGGCACCGGGGAGCTGTTTTTT. Translating gives CASSDGTGELFF. Full variable domain (missing parts from reference TRBV5-6 and TRBJ2-2): DAGVTQSPTHLIKTRGQQVTLRCSPKSGHDTVSWYQQALGQGPQFIFQYYEEEERQRGNFPDRFSGHQFPNYSSELNVNALLLGDSALYLCASSDGTGELFFGEGSRLTVL.

This clonotype showed up many times. The chain carries TRBV27 and TRBJ1-5; 8 nucleotides match TRBD1. Per the germline V gene, CDR1 is MNHEY and CDR2 is SMNVEV (reference sequence). The CDR3 totals 16 residues. After removal of 4 bases from V and 3 bases from J, the junction contained 8 bases not matched to a gene. CDR3 nucleotide sequence: TGTGCCAGCAGTTCCGAACGACAGGGGCTCAATCAGCCCCAGCATTTT. This codes for CASSSERQGLNQPQHF.

Only a few counts were recorded for this clonotype. The chain links TRBV20-1 to TRBJ2-7; D is possibly TRBD2 (6 bases). V was pared by 6 bases and J by 1 base, with 13 bases between. The germline V gene encodes CDR1 DFQATT and CDR2 SNEGSKA (reference sequence). The CDR3 is 13 amino acids. CDR3 in DNA: TGCAGTGCCATGGACGGACTATCCTACGAGCAGTACTTC. Translating it yields CSAMDGLSYEQYF.

This clonotype has ten or more counts. This sequence joins TRBV15 and TRBJ2-5; maybe TRBD2 (6 bases). The CDR3 sequence is 12 residues long. Trimming removed 0 bases from V and 9 bases from J, with 8 bases in between. Germline CDR1 is LNHNV and CDR2 is YYDKDF (reference sequence). CDR3 nucleotides: TGTGCCACCAGCAGAGAGAGACTAGCCCAGTACTTC. Translated: CATSRERLAQYF.

The CDR3 DNA follows: TGTGCCAGTTTAGAAAGGGGGGGCACCGGGGAGCTGTTTTTT. Encoded protein: CASLERGGTGELFF. The chain uses TRBV12-3 or TRBV12-4 and TRBJ2-2; D might be TRBD2 (7 bases). This CDR3 region has 14 residues. V lost 9 bases and J 4 bases, leaving 15 bases between the germline ends.

At least ten counts were recorded for this clonotype. The chain uses TRBV5-1 and TRBJ1-1; no firm D call. The germline gives CDR1 SGHRS, CDR2 YFSETQ. The CDR3 consists of 14 residues. V was cut by 5 bases and J by 1 base, with 12 bases left in between. For the CDR3, the DNA is TGCGCCAGCAGAGATTTGACCGAGAACACTGAAGCTTTCTTT. It translates to CASRDLTENTEAFF. The variable domain in full, completed from reference TRBV5-1 and TRBJ1-1, reads KAGVTQTPRYLIKTRGQQVTLSCSPISGHRSVSWYQQTPGQGLQFLFEYFSETQRNKGNFPGRFSGRQFSNSRSEMNVSTLELGDSALYLCASRDLTENTEAFFGQGTRLTVV.

This clonotype was found a few times. One end of the junction is discordant with germline, which a read error may explain. The CDR3 nucleotides read TGTGCCTGTAGCCCCCCGACACGGGGACATGGCTACACCTTC. Protein: CACSPPTRGHGYTF. The rearrangement joins TRBV19 to TRBJ1-2; D perhaps matches TRBD1 (5 bases). CDR1 LNHDA and CDR2 SQIVND come from the germline V gene (reference sequence). The CDR3 is 14 amino acids.

This rearrangement joins TRBV19 to TRBJ1-5; D is uncertain. Trimming took 3 bases from V and 0 from J, leaving 6 bases between them. The germline V gene has CDR1 LNHDA and CDR2 SQIVND (reference sequence). This CDR3 is 14 amino acids long. CDR3 DNA: TGTGCCAGTAGTATCTCGTATAGCAATCAGCCCCAGCATTTT. This codes for CASSISYSNQPQHF.

This clonotype was observed many times. The genes are TRBV11-1 and TRBJ1-2; D not certain. The ends were cut back, 5 bases at V and 6 bases at J, with 13 bases in the middle. CDR1 is SGHAT, CDR2 FQDESV, per germline (reference sequence). The CDR3 runs 13 residues. The CDR3 DNA is TGTGCCAGCAGCCCCTCTTACCGAGATGGCTACACCTTC. The encoded protein is CASSPSYRDGYTF. Full variable domain (rest looked up from reference TRBV11-1 and TRBJ1-2): EAEVAQSPRYKITEKSQAVAFWCDPISGHATLYWYRQILGQGPELLVQFQDESVVDDSQLPKDRFSAERLKGVDSTLKIQPAELGDSAMYLCASSPSYRDGYTFGSGTRLTVV.

This clonotype appeared many times. V and J are TRBV6-4 and TRBJ1-2, with D maybe TRBD1 (5 bases). The CDR3 runs to 13 residues. CDR1 MRHNA and CDR2 SNTAGT come from the germline V gene. Written as DNA, the CDR3 is TGTGCATTGCAGTTGGGGGATGTGGTGGGCTACACCTTC. It encodes CALQLGDVVGYTF.

This clonotype was counted only a few times. The chain joins TRBV6-1 to TRBJ1-5; 7 nucleotides line up with TRBD1. The CDR3 contains 15 residues. V was clipped by 6 bases and J by 2 bases; unmatched bases: 7. Germline CDR1 reads MNHNS; CDR2 reads SASEGT. In DNA, the CDR3 is TGTGCCAGCAGATCCGACAGGGATCGCAATCAGCCCCAGCATTTT. As protein: CASRSDRDRNQPQHF.